This TCR beta chain is drawn from a study of OX40 agonist ivuxolimab in advanced cancers. Overall study context: Ivuxolimab doses were 0.01, 0.1, 0.3, 1.5, 3 or 10 mg/kg every 2 weeks.

The table came from immunoSEQ multiplex PCR; TCRdb's copy has only in-frame clones and leaves some out. The sample has some 30,000 clones, 74% seen once. Germline values: CDR1 MNHEY, CDR2 SMNVEV (reference sequence). This CDR3 comprises 14 residues. V was pared by 3 bases and J by 2 bases, with 10 bases between. The clonotype comes from an adult with an advanced solid tumor such as melanoma, head and neck, liver or kidney cancer. This specimen was CD4+ or CD8+ T cells sorted from blood, taken in a trial of the OX40 agonist ivuxolimab. This sequence joins TRBV27 and TRBJ1-1, with D possibly TRBD1 on 6 matching bases. The CDR3 loop is CASSLTDRNTEAFF. DNA of the CDR3: TGTGCCAGCAGTTTGACGGACAGAAACACTGAAGCTTTCTTT.